These 17 T cell receptor beta chains came from one sample sequenced in a study of T cell responses to AZD1222 COVID-19 vaccine. Generated by immunoSEQ multiplex PCR, the TCRdb table keeps only in-frame clones and is missing some. Counted here are 100,000 to 150,000 clones, approximately 85% occurring once; the ten biggest clones make up approximately 1.6%. The sequencing here drew on peripheral blood, taken on day 0 of AZD1222 vaccination. The source is an adult in good health.

The rearrangement links TRBV24-1 to TRBJ2-1; 7 bases are shared with TRBD2. This CDR3 is built from 16 residues. Germline CDR1 and CDR2: KGHDR and SFDVKD. Trimming at V came to 0 bases and at J to 6 bases, leaving 7 bases not matched to a gene. CDR3 coding DNA: TGTGCCACCAGTGATTTGGGCGGGAGCACCATCAATGAGCAGTTCTTC. This gives the protein CATSDLGGSTINEQFF.

J is TRBJ1-5 and V is TRBV4-3; 7 bases align to TRBD1. This CDR3 region has 15 residues. The V gene's germline CDR1 is LGHNA and CDR2 YSLEER. Unmatched junction bases numbered 9, after V lost 3 bases and J lost 7 bases. The CDR3 DNA reads TGCGCCAGCAGCCAGGCCGGGACAGAGGGACAGCCCCAGCATTTT. Its protein is CASSQAGTEGQPQHF.

CDR3 coding DNA: TGTGCCAGCTCAAACGGCCGAAGCAATACGCAGTATTTT. This codes for CASSNGRSNTQYF. The chain recombines TRBV18 with TRBJ2-3; D is unresolved. CDR1 is KGHSH, CDR2 LQKENI, per germline. V lost 5 bases, J lost 7 bases, and 13 bases lay in between. The CDR3 is 13 amino acids.

The rearrangement joins TRBV18 to TRBJ1-2, with D hard to call. V was trimmed by 3 bases and J by 5 bases, leaving 13 bases between them. CDR3 length: 14 residues. The germline gives CDR1 KGHSH, CDR2 LQKENI. This CDR3 reads CASSPGSRGYGYTF. In DNA, the CDR3 is TGTGCCAGCTCACCGGGCTCGCGCGGGTATGGCTACACCTTC. The full variable domain, completed using reference TRBV18 and TRBJ1-2, is NAGVMQNPRHLVRRRGQEARLRCSPMKGHSHVYWYRQLPEEGLKFMVYLQKENIIDESGMPKERFSAEFPKEGPSILRIQQVVRGDSAAYFCASSPGSRGYGYTFGSGTRLTVV.

The chain joins TRBV5-6 to TRBJ2-7; a weak D match, TRBD2 (6 bases). The CDR3 is made up of 17 amino acids. Trimming removed 5 bases at V and 2 bases at J, with 23 bases between. Germline-derived CDR1 and CDR2 are SGHDT and YYEEEE. The CDR3: CASRLRTVEGLPYEQYF. CDR3 coding DNA: TGTGCCAGCAGGTTGAGGACCGTGGAGGGCCTCCCCTACGAGCAGTACTTC.

The chain joins TRBV6-5 to TRBJ1-2; 8 bases map to TRBD1. J was trimmed by 2 bases and V by 5 bases; bases with no gene match: 4. Germline V gives CDR1 MNHEY, CDR2 SVGAGI. The CDR3 totals 14 residues. The CDR3 DNA reads as TGTGCCAGCAGTCCTGACAGGGGAAACTATGGCTACACCTTC. Encoded protein: CASSPDRGNYGYTF.

This chain uses TRBV6-5 with TRBJ1-6; tentative D call: TRBD1 (6 bases). Germline CDR1 is MNHEY and CDR2 is SVGAGI. Trimming pared 8 bases from V and 7 bases from J, leaving 12 bases between. The CDR3 consists of 13 residues. CDR3 in DNA: TGTGCCAGCTCAGGACAGCTAAATTCACCCCTCCACTTT. Its protein product is CASSGQLNSPLHF.

V gene TRBV9 combines with J gene TRBJ2-5, with D hard to call. The CDR3 covers 13 residues. The germline V gene has CDR1 SGDLS and CDR2 YYNGEE. V was pared by 0 bases and J by 4 bases, with 7 bases between. Here the CDR3 reads CASSVDMGETQYF. In DNA, the CDR3 is TGTGCCAGCAGCGTAGATATGGGAGAGACCCAGTACTTC.

The chain uses TRBV4-3 and TRBJ2-6; D is possibly TRBD1 (5 bases). This CDR3 has 16 amino acids. V was trimmed by 4 bases and J by 0 bases, leaving 10 bases between them. From germline, CDR1 is LGHNA and CDR2 YSLEER. CDR3: CASSLDSSSGANVLTF. CDR3 coding DNA: TGCGCCAGCAGCCTCGACAGCTCCTCTGGGGCCAACGTCCTGACTTTC.

The chain recombines TRBV6-1 with TRBJ2-1, with D maybe TRBD2 (6 bases). Trimming took 3 bases from V and 9 from J, leaving 27 bases between them. Per germline, CDR1 MNHNS and CDR2 SASEGT. The CDR3 length is 18 residues. The CDR3 is CASSDGKDRLGTVGEQFF. DNA for the CDR3: TGTGCCAGCAGTGACGGGAAAGATCGACTAGGGACTGTTGGTGAGCAGTTCTTC.

In its sample, this clone was seen a few times. V is TRBV7-2 and J is TRBJ1-1; perhaps TRBD1 as D (6 bases). Germline CDR1 is SGHTA and CDR2 is FQGNSA. Trimming left V 4 bases short and J 1 base short, with 13 bases between. The CDR3 spans 15 residues. The CDR3 reads CASSWGRVRNTEAFF. The CDR3 nucleotides read TGTGCCAGCAGCTGGGGGCGGGTGCGGAACACTGAAGCTTTCTTT.

V gene TRBV12-5 combines with J gene TRBJ2-5, with a weak D call TRBD2 (5 bases). This CDR3 contains 15 residues. The V end lost 3 bases, the J end lost 7 bases, and 18 bases lay between the germline ends. Per the germline V gene, CDR1 is LGHNT and CDR2 is FRNRAP. CDR3 loop: CASGFSEGSVGTQYF. The CDR3 DNA reads as TGTGCTAGTGGTTTCAGCGAGGGATCGGTGGGGACCCAGTACTTC.

The genes are TRBV15 and TRBJ1-5; a possible D gene is TRBD1 (5 bases). This CDR3 contains 19 residues. V was shortened by 0 bases and J by 4 bases, with 22 bases between the two germline ends. In germline, CDR1 is LNHNV, CDR2 YYDKDF (reference sequence). The CDR3 DNA reads as TGTGCCACCAGCAGAGATCCTCAGGGCGAGGTCCTCGGAAATCAGCCCCAGCATTTT. Its protein product is CATSRDPQGEVLGNQPQHF.

The rearrangement links TRBV19 to TRBJ1-1; D ambiguous. This CDR3 is built from 13 residues. Germline lookup yields CDR1 LNHDA and CDR2 SQIVND (reference sequence). V was shortened by 5 bases and J by 3 bases, with 10 bases between the two germline ends. The CDR3 nucleotides are TGTGCCAGTAGTCTTCGAGGTTACACTGAAGCTTTCTTT. Protein product: CASSLRGYTEAFF.

The CDR3 sequence is CASSHDLNTEAFF. The CDR3 coding sequence is TGCGCCAGCAGCCACGATCTGAACACTGAAGCTTTCTTT. The V gene is TRBV4-1, the J gene TRBJ1-1; D uncertain. The V end lost 3 bases, the J end lost 0 bases, and 5 bases lay between the germline ends. The CDR3 is made up of 13 amino acids. Germline loops: CDR1 MGHRA, CDR2 YSYEKL.

The chain uses TRBV5-5 and TRBJ2-1, with TRBD2 matching 7 bases. The germline gives CDR1 SGHKS, CDR2 YYEKEE (reference sequence). V shed 0 bases and J 7 bases; nucleotides not matched to a gene: 13. The CDR3 extends over 17 amino acids. CDR3 sequence: CASSLAVRAGVRNEQFF. The CDR3 DNA reads TGTGCCAGCAGCTTGGCGGTGAGGGCGGGAGTAAGAAATGAGCAGTTCTTC.

V gene TRBV19 combines with J gene TRBJ2-5; 10 bases fit TRBD1. V dropped 6 bases and J dropped 8; count of bases not matched to a gene: 6. The CDR3 loop spans 13 amino acids. Germline V CDR1 and CDR2: LNHDA, SQIVND (reference sequence). This CDR3 is CASSLRQGATQYF. CDR3 sequence (DNA): TGTGCCAGTAGCCTACGACAGGGGGCCACCCAGTACTTC.